The 23 T cell receptor beta chains listed next were all sequenced from one sample in a study of cytomegalovirus exposure and HLA in healthy donors. Primers for the PCR totalled 60 Vbeta and 13 Jbeta. Measured with immunoSEQ multiplex PCR; TCRdb has only the in-frame clones, and not every one. This sample carries 35,000 to 40,000 clones, roughly 76% of them seen once, and the ten largest clones take 7.5% to 8.5%. Input material: PBMCs. These receptors all stem from a woman in her twenties or thirties in good health and CMV-seropositive.

Comment on this clone: This CDR3 is also generated by other DNA sequences in the sample. The V gene is TRBV28, the J gene TRBJ1-4, with TRBD1 matching over 8 bases. The CDR3 length is 14 residues. Germline-derived CDR1 and CDR2 are MDHEN and SYDVKM. V dropped 5 bases and J dropped 7; count of bases not matched to a gene: 6. The CDR3 bases are TGTGCCAGCAGTAGGGGACAGGAGCGTGAAAAACTGTTTTTT. Translation gives CASSRGQEREKLFF.

The J gene is TRBJ2-5, the V gene TRBV5-6, with TRBD1 matching over 8 bases. With V trimmed by 2 bases and J by 1 base, 1 base remained unmatched. Germline V gene data show CDR1 as SGHDT and CDR2 as YYEEEE. The CDR3 is made up of 14 amino acids. CDR3 sequence (DNA): TGTGCCAGCAGCTTCGGGACAGGCCAAGAGACCCAGTACTTC. It encodes CASSFGTGQETQYF. The full variable domain, completed using reference TRBV5-6 and TRBJ2-5, is DAGVTQSPTHLIKTRGQQVTLRCSPKSGHDTVSWYQQALGQGPQFIFQYYEEEERQRGNFPDRFSGHQFPNYSSELNVNALLLGDSALYLCASSFGTGQETQYFGPGTRLLVL.

This rearrangement joins TRBV10-2 to TRBJ1-2, with D tentatively TRBD1 (5 bases). The germline V and J ends were trimmed by 2 bases and 4 bases, with 8 bases remaining between them. From germline, CDR1 is WSHSY and CDR2 SAAADI. CDR3 length: 13 residues. This CDR3 is CASSESRVYGYTF. Here the CDR3 DNA reads TGCGCCAGCAGTGAGAGCAGGGTCTATGGCTACACCTTC.

The gene calls are TRBV5-1 and TRBJ2-3; 8 bases map to TRBD1. The V and J ends lost 4 bases and 4 bases, in that order; junction bases with no gene match: 5. The CDR3 runs to 14 residues. Germline assignment: CDR1 SGHRS and CDR2 YFSETQ. The CDR3, as DNA: TGCGCCAGCAGCCGGACAGGGAGCCCAGATACGCAGTATTTT. Protein: CASSRTGSPDTQYF.

The rearrangement joins TRBV5-4 to TRBJ1-1; 11 bases agree with TRBD1. Germline V gene sequence: CDR1 SGHNT, CDR2 YYREEE (reference sequence). The CDR3 spans 16 residues. Trimming cost V 3 bases and J 0 bases; bases outside gene matches: 4. In DNA form, the CDR3 reads TGTGCCAGCAGCTGGACAGGGGGCGGTTTGAACACTGAAGCTTTCTTT. Protein: CASSWTGGGLNTEAFF.

The chain carries TRBV4-1 and TRBJ1-5; TRBD1 agrees at 8 bases. CDR3 length: 15 amino acids. V lost 5 bases to trimming and J lost 7 bases; unmatched junction nucleotides: 10. Germline assignment: CDR1 MGHRA and CDR2 YSYEKL. The CDR3 reads CASSRGGQGRQPQHF. The CDR3 coding sequence is TGCGCCAGCAGCAGAGGAGGACAGGGTAGGCAGCCCCAGCATTTT.

The table lists this clone with a count of one. This sequence joins TRBV4-1 and TRBJ2-1; a possible D gene is TRBD1 (5 bases). V lost 3 bases and J lost 5, with 11 bases in between. CDR1 is MGHRA, CDR2 YSYEKL, per germline. CDR3 length: 14 amino acids. The CDR3 loop reads CASSQQGVNNEQFF. The CDR3 bases are TGCGCCAGCAGCCAGCAGGGTGTCAACAATGAGCAGTTCTTC.

The V gene is TRBV11-2, the J gene TRBJ2-2; maybe TRBD1 (5 bases). Trimming took 7 bases from V and 1 from J, leaving 10 bases between them. The CDR3 is made up of 14 amino acids. The germline V gene has CDR1 SGHAT and CDR2 FQNNGV. The CDR3 region has the DNA TGTGCCAGCACCCGCGACAGGAACACCGGGGAGCTGTTTTTT. Translated, it gives CASTRDRNTGELFF.

The rearrangement links TRBV4-1 to TRBJ2-4; no clear D gene. V was pared by 0 bases and J by 0 bases, with 9 bases between. The CDR3 consists of 16 residues. Germline loops: CDR1 MGHRA, CDR2 YSYEKL. The CDR3 nucleotides read TGCGCCAGCAGCCAAGATCCCTCTCTAGCCAAAAACATTCAGTACTTC. Encoded protein: CASSQDPSLAKNIQYF.

The CDR3 loop reads CASSGPGYTGNTIYF. The CDR3 region has the DNA TGTGCCAGCAGTGGACCAGGGTACACTGGAAACACCATATATTTT. The rearrangement joins TRBV2 to TRBJ1-3; TRBD1 is a possible D gene (5 bases). The V and J ends lost 4 bases and 2 bases respectively, with 12 bases between them. Germline loops: CDR1 SNHLY, CDR2 FYNNEI. The CDR3 loop spans 15 amino acids.

This clone has more than one count but fewer than ten. The rearrangement joins TRBV7-2 to TRBJ2-1; 11 nucleotides agree with TRBD2. The V gene's germline CDR1 is SGHTA and CDR2 FQGNSA. This CDR3 has 15 amino acids. J was trimmed by 9 bases and V by 5 bases; bases with no gene match: 9. This chain's CDR3 is CASSSSGGARGEQFF. The CDR3 nucleotides read TGTGCCAGCAGCAGTAGCGGGGGGGCCCGGGGTGAGCAGTTCTTC. The whole variable domain, filled in from reference TRBV7-2 and TRBJ2-1, reads GAGVSQSPSNKVTEKGKDVELRCDPISGHTALYWYRQSLGQGLEFLIYFQGNSAPDKSGLPSDRFSAERTGGSVSTLTIQRTQQEDSAVYLCASSSSGGARGEQFFGPGTRLTVL.

This clone has a handful of counts. The chain couples TRBV5-1 to TRBJ2-7; 9 bases map to TRBD1. Germline V gene sequence: CDR1 SGHRS, CDR2 YFSETQ. This CDR3 has 13 residues. V dropped 2 bases and J dropped 5; count of bases not matched to a gene: 2. Here the CDR3 DNA reads TGCGCCAGCAGCTTTCGGGACAGGGACGAGCAGTACTTC. Protein product: CASSFRDRDEQYF.

The V call is TRBV5-5, the J call TRBJ2-1; D possibly corresponds to TRBD2 (6 bases). Trimming left V 0 bases short and J 7 bases short, with 14 bases between. Germline lookup yields CDR1 SGHKS and CDR2 YYEKEE (reference sequence). This CDR3 has 15 residues. Here the CDR3 reads CASSLDGRDGNEQFF. For the CDR3, the DNA is TGTGCCAGCAGCTTGGACGGGAGAGATGGGAATGAGCAGTTCTTC. The full variable domain, its missing parts supplied by reference TRBV5-5 and TRBJ2-1, is DAGVTQSPTHLIKTRGQQVTLRCSPISGHKSVSWYQQVLGQGPQFIFQYYEKEERGRGNFPDRFSARQFPNYSSELNVNALLLGDSALYLCASSLDGRDGNEQFFGPGTRLTVL.

The sample holds one count of this clone. CDR3 loop: CASSLRFGGSGNADTQYF. The CDR3 region has the DNA TGTGCCAGCAGCCTCCGGTTTGGGGGTAGCGGGAACGCGGATACGCAGTATTTT. The rearrangement joins TRBV9 to TRBJ2-3, with 8 bases lining up with TRBD2. With V trimmed by 4 bases and J by 6 bases, 19 bases remained unmatched. Germline CDR1 reads SGDLS; CDR2 reads YYNGEE. This CDR3 is 18 amino acids long.

V gene TRBV28 combines with J gene TRBJ2-7; D is possibly TRBD1 (6 bases). CDR3 length equals 16 residues. The V and J ends lost 3 bases and 3 bases respectively, with 18 bases between them. Germline-derived CDR1 and CDR2 are MDHEN and SYDVKM. CDR3 nucleotides: TGTGCCAGCAGTTTGGCGGACAGTCGGGTGAACTACGAGCAGTACTTC. Its protein product is CASSLADSRVNYEQYF.

The chain employs TRBV27 and TRBJ2-5; TRBD2 matches 12 bases. V lost 5 bases to trimming and J lost 6 bases; unmatched junction nucleotides: 4. The germline CDR1 and CDR2 sequences are MNHEY and SMNVEV (reference sequence). The CDR3 has 14 amino acids. CDR3 DNA: TGTGCCAGCAGTCTAGCGGGAGGGCAACAGACCCAGTACTTC. Its translation is CASSLAGGQQTQYF.

The J gene is TRBJ1-4, the V gene TRBV27; perhaps TRBD1 as D (5 bases). The germline CDR1 and CDR2 sequences are MNHEY and SMNVEV (reference sequence). The CDR3 is 14 amino acids. V lost 5 bases to trimming and J lost 10 bases, with 17 bases between them. The CDR3 reads CASSPAGLPVKLFF. The CDR3 nucleotides are TGTGCCAGCAGTCCAGCGGGACTCCCAGTAAAACTGTTTTTT.

This chain uses TRBV10-3 with TRBJ2-7; 8 positions match TRBD1. Trimming removed 6 bases from V and 1 base from J; junction bases left unmatched: 8. Per germline, CDR1 ENHRY and CDR2 SYGVKD. The CDR3 totals 15 residues. The CDR3 region is CAISPTGTGSYEQYF. CDR3 DNA sequence: TGTGCCATCAGCCCTACCGGGACAGGATCCTACGAGCAGTACTTC.

This chain uses TRBV27 with TRBJ2-7; 8 nucleotides line up with TRBD2. Per germline, CDR1 MNHEY and CDR2 SMNVEV (reference sequence). Trimming took 4 bases from V and 5 from J; bases not matched to a gene: 10. The CDR3 contains 15 residues. This chain's CDR3 is CASSSPGTRGHEQYF. The CDR3 bases are TGTGCCAGCAGTTCCCCCGGGACTAGAGGCCACGAGCAGTACTTC.

This chain uses TRBV2 with TRBJ1-1, with 7 nucleotides matching TRBD1. The CDR3 is 16 residues long. After removal of 6 bases from V and 0 bases from J, the junction contained 10 bases not matched to a gene. Germline assignment: CDR1 SNHLY and CDR2 FYNNEI. CDR3 sequence reads: CASRTGTVTMNTEAFF. The CDR3 nucleotides are TGTGCCAGCAGGACCGGGACAGTAACCATGAACACTGAAGCTTTCTTT.

Here the CDR3 reads CAWSAGLKQPQHF. Here the CDR3 DNA reads TGTGCCTGGAGTGCAGGGCTCAAACAGCCCCAGCATTTT. The chain has TRBV30 and TRBJ1-5; tentatively, D is TRBD1 (5 bases). Per germline, CDR1 GTSNPN and CDR2 SVGIG (reference sequence). V was pared by 1 base and J by 7 bases, with 11 bases between. This CDR3 comprises 13 residues. The full variable domain, rest sourced from reference TRBV30 and TRBJ1-5, is SQTIHQWPATLVQPVGSPLSLECTVEGTSNPNLYWYRQAAGRGLQLLFYSVGIGQISSEVPQNLSASRPQDRQFILSSKKLLLSDSGFYLCAWSAGLKQPQHFGDGTRLSIL.

This clone showed up just a few times. The chain has TRBV7-9 and TRBJ1-4; TRBD1 agrees at 7 bases. Germline loops: CDR1 SEHNR, CDR2 FQNEAQ (reference sequence). V was pared by 7 bases and J by 4 bases, with 18 bases of the junction left unmatched. The CDR3 covers 18 residues. The CDR3 loop reads CASTSTSPIRGDNEKLFF. CDR3 nucleotide sequence: TGTGCCAGCACCTCGACCTCTCCCATCAGGGGGGATAATGAAAAACTGTTTTTT.

V is TRBV6-6 and J is TRBJ1-3; possible D gene TRBD1, 5 bases. CDR1 is MNHNY, CDR2 SVGAGI, per germline (reference sequence). V was pared by 4 bases and J by 4 bases, with 14 bases between. The CDR3 extends over 15 amino acids. The CDR3 nucleotides are TGTGCCAGCAGTTCCCAGGACATCGTCGGAAACACCATATATTTT. Its translation: CASSSQDIVGNTIYF.